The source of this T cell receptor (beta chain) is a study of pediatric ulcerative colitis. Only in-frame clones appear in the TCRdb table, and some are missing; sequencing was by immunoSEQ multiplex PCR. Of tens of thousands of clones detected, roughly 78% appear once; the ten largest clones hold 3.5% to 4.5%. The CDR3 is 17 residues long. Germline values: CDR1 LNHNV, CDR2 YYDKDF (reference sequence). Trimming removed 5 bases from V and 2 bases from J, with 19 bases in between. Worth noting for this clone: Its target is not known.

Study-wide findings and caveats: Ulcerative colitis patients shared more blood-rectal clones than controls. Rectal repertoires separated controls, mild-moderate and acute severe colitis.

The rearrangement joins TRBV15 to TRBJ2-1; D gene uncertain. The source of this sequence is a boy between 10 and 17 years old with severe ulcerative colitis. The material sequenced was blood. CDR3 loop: CATSPFRMAKTYNEQFF. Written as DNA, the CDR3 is TGTGCCACCAGCCCCTTCCGGATGGCGAAAACCTACAATGAGCAGTTCTTC. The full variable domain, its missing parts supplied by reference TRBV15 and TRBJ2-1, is DAMVIQNPRYQVTQFGKPVTLSCSQTLNHNVMYWYQQKSSQAPKLLFHYYDKDFNNEADTPDNFQSRRPNTSFCFLDIRSPGLGDTAMYLCATSPFRMAKTYNEQFFGPGTRLTVL.